These 11 T cell receptor beta chains were all obtained from the same sample, sequenced in a study of vaccination effects on CD4 cells after COVID-19 (dated by TCRdb to between 2021 and 2024). Libraries were constructed by the immunoSEQ multiplex PCR assay. TCRdb re-hosts the immuneACCESS table, in-frame sequences only. Its copies lack some clones; in the studies checked, an unresolved V gene accounts for under half of them, and the cause for the rest is not known. Within this sample are tens of thousands of clones, with around 76% of them counted one time only. The leading ten clones occupy about 5.4% of the sample. Their cognate antigens are unknown. In the ViraFEST assay, PBMC were stimulated with viral peptide pools, and antigen-specific CD4+ T cell clonotypes were then identified by expansion using TCR sequencing. After around ten days of culture, CD4+ T cells were isolated with the EasySep CD4+ T cell isolation kit. Convalescent patients had PCR-confirmed SARS-CoV-2 infection between March and December 2020, before Alpha, Beta and Delta variants emerged in the United States.

Sequenced material: CD4+ T cells from PBMCs cultured with HIV peptides, taken before COVID-19 vaccination. The sample's cell subset or site, from its label and the paper: HIV-1 Nef peptide pool negative control/reference culture. These receptors originate from a human donor who had a prior SARS-CoV-2 infection.

CDR3 residues: CAISGTGYNSPLHF. CDR3 DNA sequence: TGTGCCATCAGTGGGACAGGGTATAATTCACCCCTCCACTTT. The chain has TRBV10-3 and TRBJ1-6; TRBD1 matches at 8 bases. The ends lost 4 bases at V and 4 bases at J; junction bases unmatched: 0. Germline V gene sequence: CDR1 ENHRY, CDR2 SYGVKD. This CDR3 has 14 amino acids.

CDR3 sequence reads: CASSQGSDLNSPLHF. The CDR3 nucleotides are TGTGCCAGCAGCCAAGGAAGTGACCTGAATTCACCCCTCCACTTT. The chain joins TRBV3-1 (or the pseudogene TRBV3-2) to TRBJ1-6; D ambiguous. This CDR3 is 15 amino acids long. V lost 1 base and J 7 bases, leaving 11 bases between the germline ends. CDR1 is LGHDT and CDR2 is YNNKEL in the germline V gene (reference sequence).

The chain uses TRBV19 and TRBJ2-1, with no clear D. Trimming left V 1 base short and J 6 bases short, with 10 bases between. The CDR3 sequence is 14 residues long. CDR1 LNHDA and CDR2 SQIVND come from the germline V gene (reference sequence). The CDR3 spells CASSIAGVPNEQFF. The CDR3 DNA reads TGTGCCAGTAGTATAGCTGGGGTACCCAATGAGCAGTTCTTC.

The chain is built from TRBV12-3 or TRBV12-4 and TRBJ1-1; D is uncertain. Trimming took 2 bases from V and 0 from J, leaving 4 bases between them. This CDR3 contains 13 residues. This CDR3 is CASSLLLNTEAFF. CDR3 DNA: TGTGCCAGCAGTTTACTTTTGAACACTGAAGCTTTCTTT.

The chain links TRBV6-5 to TRBJ2-5, with TRBD2 matching 11 bases. Looked up from germline, CDR1 is MNHEY and CDR2 is SVGAGI. V dropped 6 bases and J dropped 5; count of bases not matched to a gene: 8. The CDR3 totals 15 residues. The CDR3 coding sequence is TGTGCCAGCAGGACAACTAGCGGGGGCGGGGAGACCCAGTACTTC. It encodes CASRTTSGGGETQYF.

This chain connects TRBV9 to TRBJ1-1, with 9 bases lining up with TRBD1. The V gene's germline CDR1 is SGDLS and CDR2 YYNGEE. CDR3 length equals 13 residues. The CDR3 protein is CASDRGENTEAFF. The CDR3, as DNA: TGTGCGTCCGACAGGGGGGAGAACACTGAAGCTTTCTTT.

This chain uses TRBV9 with TRBJ2-1; 8 bases match TRBD2. V shed 2 bases and J 1 base; nucleotides not matched to a gene: 2. The CDR3 sequence is 15 residues long. Germline loops: CDR1 SGDLS, CDR2 YYNGEE. CDR3 sequence: CASSVSSGSYNEQFF. CDR3 bases: TGTGCCAGCAGCGTGTCTAGCGGGTCCTACAATGAGCAGTTCTTC.

The chain recombines TRBV29-1 with TRBJ2-1; 16 bases match TRBD2. This CDR3 contains 17 residues. Germline CDR1 SQVTM, CDR2 ANQGSEA. J lost 6 bases, V lost 7 bases, and 12 bases had no gene match. The CDR3 loop is CSAAGTSGRAMGNEQFF. In DNA form, the CDR3 reads TGCAGCGCCGCCGGGACTAGCGGGAGGGCCATGGGCAATGAGCAGTTCTTC.

In this sample, this clone turned up a few times. V usage is TRBV27 and J usage is TRBJ2-3; D is uncertain. Germline V gene data show CDR1 as MNHEY and CDR2 as SMNVEV (reference sequence). V dropped 3 bases and J dropped 6 bases, with 7 bases sitting between them. This CDR3 is built from 12 residues. The CDR3 DNA reads TGTGCCAGCAGTTTCAACTGGGATACGCAGTATTTT. Its translation is CASSFNWDTQYF.

V is TRBV19 and J is TRBJ1-5, with D perhaps matching TRBD1 (5 bases). The CDR3 loop spans 13 amino acids. The germline V gene has CDR1 LNHDA and CDR2 SQIVND (reference sequence). Trimming removed 10 bases from V and 3 bases from J, with 13 bases in between. The CDR3 coding sequence is TGTGCCACTGGGGGGACCGTCAATCAGCCCCAGCATTTT. It is translated as CATGGTVNQPQHF.

The rearrangement joins TRBV7-9 to TRBJ1-5; 8 bases line up with TRBD1. Germline loops: CDR1 SEHNR, CDR2 FQNEAQ (reference sequence). This CDR3 region has 17 residues. Germline trimming cut 0 bases from V and 3 bases from J; bases unmatched to any gene: 7. The CDR3 loop is CASSLAGTGLVNQPQHF. Here the CDR3 DNA reads TGTGCCAGCAGCTTAGCCGGGACAGGTCTTGTCAATCAGCCCCAGCATTTT.